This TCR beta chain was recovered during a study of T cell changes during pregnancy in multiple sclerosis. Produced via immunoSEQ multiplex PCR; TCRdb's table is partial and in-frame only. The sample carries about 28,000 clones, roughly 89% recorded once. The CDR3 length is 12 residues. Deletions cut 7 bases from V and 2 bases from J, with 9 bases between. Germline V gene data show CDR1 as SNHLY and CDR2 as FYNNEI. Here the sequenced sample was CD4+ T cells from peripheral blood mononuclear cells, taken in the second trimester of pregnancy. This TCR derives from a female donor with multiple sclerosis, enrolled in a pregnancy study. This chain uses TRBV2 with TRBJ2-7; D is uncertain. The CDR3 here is CASMGRAYEQYF. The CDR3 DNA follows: TGTGCCAGCATGGGCAGAGCCTACGAGCAGTACTTC.